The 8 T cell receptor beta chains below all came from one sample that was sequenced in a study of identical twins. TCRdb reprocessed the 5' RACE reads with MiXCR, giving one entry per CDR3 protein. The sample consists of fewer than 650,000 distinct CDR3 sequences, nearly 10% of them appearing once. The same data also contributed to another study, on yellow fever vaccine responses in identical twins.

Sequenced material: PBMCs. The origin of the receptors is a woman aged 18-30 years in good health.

CDR3 bases: TGTGCCAGCAGTTTTGGGGGCTCGGGGTACGAGCAGTACTTC. Protein sequence: CASSFGGSGYEQYF. V gene TRBV7-6 combines with J gene TRBJ2-7; TRBD1 is a possible D gene (6 bases). CDR3 length: 14 amino acids. With 6 bases removed from V and 4 bases from J, the gap between germline ends came to 16 bases. Germline V gene sequence: CDR1 SGHVS, CDR2 FNYEAQ. Full variable domain (missing parts from reference TRBV7-6 and TRBJ2-7): GAGVSQSPRYKVTKRGQDVALRCDPISGHVSLYWYRQALGQGPEFLTYFNYEAQQDKSGLPNDRFSAERPEGSISTLTIQRTEQRDSAMYRCASSFGGSGYEQYFGPGTRLTVT.

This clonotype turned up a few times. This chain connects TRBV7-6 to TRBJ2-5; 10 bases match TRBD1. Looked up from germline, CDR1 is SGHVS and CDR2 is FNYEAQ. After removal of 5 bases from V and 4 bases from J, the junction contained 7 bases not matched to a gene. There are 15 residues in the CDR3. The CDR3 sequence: CASSLWGQGRETQYF. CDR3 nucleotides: TGTGCCAGCAGCCTATGGGGACAGGGGAGAGAGACCCAGTACTTC.

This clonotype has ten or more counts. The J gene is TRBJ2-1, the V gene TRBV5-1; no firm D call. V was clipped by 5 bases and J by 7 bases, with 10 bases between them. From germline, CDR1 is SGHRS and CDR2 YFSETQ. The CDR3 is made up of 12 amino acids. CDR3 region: CASRVGVNEQFF. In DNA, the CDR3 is TGCGCCAGCAGGGTCGGAGTGAATGAGCAGTTCTTC.

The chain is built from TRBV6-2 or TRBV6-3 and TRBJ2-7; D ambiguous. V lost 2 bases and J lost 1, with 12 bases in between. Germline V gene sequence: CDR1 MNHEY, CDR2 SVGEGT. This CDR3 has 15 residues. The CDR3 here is CASSYPARRSYEQYF. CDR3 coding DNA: TGTGCCAGCAGTTACCCGGCGCGTCGGTCCTACGAGCAGTACTTC.

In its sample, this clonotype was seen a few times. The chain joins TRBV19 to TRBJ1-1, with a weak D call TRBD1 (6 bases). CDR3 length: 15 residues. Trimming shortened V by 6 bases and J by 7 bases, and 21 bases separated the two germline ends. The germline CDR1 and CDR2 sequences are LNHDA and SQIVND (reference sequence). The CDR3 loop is CASSRDTGTSVEAFF. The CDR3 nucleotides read TGTGCCAGTAGCAGGGACACGGGAACGAGCGTTGAAGCTTTCTTT.

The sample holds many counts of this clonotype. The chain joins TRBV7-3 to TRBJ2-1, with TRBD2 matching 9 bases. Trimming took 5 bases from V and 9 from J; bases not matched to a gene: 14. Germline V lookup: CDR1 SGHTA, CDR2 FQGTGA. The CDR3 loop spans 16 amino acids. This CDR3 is CASSLPQKRGVSEQFF. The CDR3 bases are TGTGCCAGCAGCCTCCCTCAGAAGCGGGGGGTCAGTGAGCAGTTCTTC.

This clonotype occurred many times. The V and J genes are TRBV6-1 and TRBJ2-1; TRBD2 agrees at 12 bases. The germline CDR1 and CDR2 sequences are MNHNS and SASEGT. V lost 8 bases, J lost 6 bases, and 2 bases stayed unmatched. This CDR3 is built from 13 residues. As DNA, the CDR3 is TGTGCCAGCGGGGGACTAGCGGGCAATGAGCAGTTCTTC. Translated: CASGGLAGNEQFF.

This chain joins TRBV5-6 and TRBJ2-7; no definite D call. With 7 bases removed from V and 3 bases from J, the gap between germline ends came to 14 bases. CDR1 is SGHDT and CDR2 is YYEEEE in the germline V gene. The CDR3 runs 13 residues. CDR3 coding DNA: TGTGCCAGCGGCCCCGCCCAGCGCTACGAGCAGTACTTC. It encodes CASGPAQRYEQYF.